The next 24 T cell receptor beta chains were all read from a single sample in a study of human T cells and chemical hapten exposure listed by TCRdb under 2021. The receptor library was made with RACE. The sequencer listed for this sample is NextSeq 500. TCRdb reran the public reads through fastp at Q25 and MiXCR, keeping productive beta chains. CDR3 protein sequences are deduplicated, and each keeps its most common genes and DNA. This sample has almost 35,000 distinct CDR3 sequences in its table, and 10% to 13% of those were observed once. The top ten constitute roughly 27% of the sample. Per the publication, the time point label means: pre-sensitization, week 0. The treatment or condition label, read with the paper, signifies: therapeutic diphenylcyclopropenone sensitization with weekly scalp DPC. Total RNA was extracted from unfractionated whole blood that had been collected in Tempus Blood RNA tubes.

The sample in question was whole blood, obtained in connection with sensitization to the hapten diphenylcyclopropenone (DPC). Every receptor here comes from a man between 50 and 59 years old with alopecia areata. Some clones in this sample may be carry-over from other donors' samples.

This clonotype has just a few counts. The chain recombines TRBV5-1 with TRBJ2-7; 8 positions match TRBD1. CDR3 length: 14 residues. The germline V gene has CDR1 SGHRS and CDR2 YFSETQ. V was clipped by 0 bases and J by 5 bases; unmatched bases: 4. The CDR3 is CASSLGGQANEQYF. CDR3 in DNA: TGCGCCAGCAGCTTGGGGGGACAGGCCAACGAGCAGTACTTC.

The chain has TRBV10-3 and TRBJ1-2, with D maybe TRBD1 (6 bases). Trimming removed 7 bases at V and 3 bases at J, with 9 bases between. The CDR3 is 12 amino acids. The germline V gene has CDR1 ENHRY and CDR2 SYGVKD. The CDR3: CAINQGHYGYTF. CDR3 DNA sequence: TGTGCCATCAATCAGGGGCACTATGGCTACACCTTC.

V usage is TRBV2 and J usage is TRBJ2-1, with no clear D. Germline values: CDR1 SNHLY, CDR2 FYNNEI. The CDR3 totals 10 residues. V was cut by 3 bases and J by 15 bases, with 9 bases left in between. This chain's CDR3 is CASSDVHPFF. The DNA of the CDR3 is TGTGCCAGCAGTGACGTACACCCGTTCTTC.

This clonotype was seen repeatedly, ten times or more. CDR3 residues: CSVWGTPTEAFF. For the CDR3, the DNA is TGCAGCGTTTGGGGAACACCGACTGAAGCTTTCTTT. This chain joins TRBV29-1 and TRBJ1-1; D not certain. The ends were cut back, 5 bases at V and 5 bases at J, with 12 bases in the middle. This CDR3 has 12 amino acids. Looked up from germline, CDR1 is SQVTM and CDR2 is ANQGSEA.

This clonotype was detected ten times or more. This rearrangement joins TRBV30 to TRBJ1-5; the match to TRBD1 covers 9 bases. The length of the CDR3 is 16 residues. V lost 1 base to trimming and J lost 0 bases; unmatched junction nucleotides: 4. Germline values: CDR1 GTSNPN, CDR2 SVGIG (reference sequence). The CDR3 spells CAWSGRTGDSNQPQHF. The CDR3 DNA follows: TGTGCCTGGAGTGGACGGACAGGGGATAGCAATCAGCCCCAGCATTTT.

This clonotype was recorded at least ten times. The chain uses TRBV29-1 and TRBJ2-2, with D perhaps TRBD2 (6 bases). This CDR3 is 14 amino acids long. V lost 2 bases, J lost 4 bases, and 11 bases lay in between. Germline V CDR1 and CDR2: SQVTM, ANQGSEA. Here the CDR3 reads CSVELGGITGELFF. CDR3 DNA sequence: TGCAGCGTTGAACTTGGCGGGATCACCGGGGAGCTGTTTTTT.

CDR3 loop: CASSLAGIPYEQYF. The CDR3 region has the DNA TGTGCCAGCAGTTTAGCGGGAATTCCCTACGAGCAGTACTTC. This chain joins TRBV28 and TRBJ2-7; TRBD2 is a possible D gene (6 bases). The CDR3 contains 14 residues. The V gene's germline CDR1 is MDHEN and CDR2 SYDVKM. V was pared by 2 bases and J by 2 bases, with 10 bases between.

This clonotype was recorded at least ten times. This chain joins TRBV6-6 and TRBJ1-5, with 8 positions matching TRBD1. CDR1 is MNHNY, CDR2 SVGAGI, per germline (reference sequence). The CDR3 is 16 amino acids. The V gene end was trimmed by 4 bases and the J gene end by 0 bases; junction bases not matched to a gene: 5. The CDR3 DNA sequence: TGTGCCAGCAGTTTTGGACAGGGCATTAGCAATCAGCCCCAGCATTTT. It yields the protein CASSFGQGISNQPQHF.

The chain has TRBV7-9 and TRBJ2-7; the D is unclear. Germline CDR1 reads SEHNR; CDR2 reads FQNEAQ (reference sequence). CDR3 size: 12 residues. With 6 bases removed from V and 2 bases from J, the gap between germline ends came to 8 bases. The CDR3 protein is CASRPGTYEQYF. CDR3 in DNA: TGTGCCAGCAGGCCTGGTACCTACGAGCAGTACTTC. The full variable domain, rest sourced from reference TRBV7-9 and TRBJ2-7, is DTGVSQNPRHKITKRGQNVTFRCDPISEHNRLYWYRQTLGQGPEFLTYFQNEAQLEKSRLLSDRFSAERPKGSFSTLEIQRTEQGDSAMYLCASRPGTYEQYFGPGTRLTVT.

This clonotype was counted once. A much larger clone is a single base away; this may be a read error. The rearrangement joins TRBV29-1 to TRBJ2-1, with TRBD2 as a possible D gene (5 bases). Deletions cut 2 bases from V and 15 bases from J, with 11 bases between. CDR1 and CDR2 (germline): SQVTM, ANQGSEA. CDR3 length equals 10 residues. DNA of the CDR3: TGCAGCGTTGAAATTTGGACTGGGTTCTTC. Translating it yields CSVEIWTGFF.

The V and J genes are TRBV10-2 and TRBJ1-1, with D unclear. Germline V gene lookup returns CDR1 WSHSY and CDR2 SAAADI. V shed 7 bases and J shed 1 base, with 10 bases lying between them. CDR3 length: 13 residues. In nucleotides, the CDR3 is TGCGCCAGCAAACAGCCGGCGAACACTGAAGCTTTCTTT. It yields the protein CASKQPANTEAFF.

A few counts support this clonotype. The chain recombines TRBV5-1 with TRBJ2-1; 8 bases align to TRBD2. This CDR3 has 16 residues. The trim removed 5 bases at V and 3 bases at J, leaving 10 bases unmatched. In germline, CDR1 is SGHRS, CDR2 YFSETQ. The CDR3 coding sequence is TGCGCCAGCAGGCTCGATTCTAGCGGGTACTACAATGAGCAGTTCTTC. Amino acids: CASRLDSSGYYNEQFF. Filled out from reference TRBV5-1 and TRBJ2-1, the complete variable domain reads KAGVTQTPRYLIKTRGQQVTLSCSPISGHRSVSWYQQTPGQGLQFLFEYFSETQRNKGNFPGRFSGRQFSNSRSEMNVSTLELGDSALYLCASRLDSSGYYNEQFFGPGTRLTVL.

This clonotype was counted between two and nine times. The chain uses TRBV29-1 and TRBJ2-3; TRBD2 agrees at 10 bases. This CDR3 comprises 13 residues. V was pared by 7 bases and J by 4 bases, with 5 bases of the junction left unmatched. The V gene's germline CDR1 is SQVTM and CDR2 ANQGSEA. CDR3 amino acids: CSGTSGSPDTQYF. The CDR3 coding sequence is TGCAGCGGGACTAGCGGTAGTCCAGATACGCAGTATTTT.

This clonotype was seen repeatedly, ten times or more. The DNA for the CDR3 is TGTGCCAGCAGCTTAGGGTCGCTCCTGAAGCAGTTCTTC. It encodes CASSLGSLLKQFF. The chain joins TRBV7-9 to TRBJ2-1; D gene unclear. This CDR3 has 13 amino acids. Germline CDR1 is SEHNR and CDR2 is FQNEAQ (reference sequence). Trimming removed 1 base at V and 11 bases at J, with 12 bases between.

J is TRBJ2-5 and V is TRBV28, with a possible D match to TRBD1 (5 bases). The CDR3 loop spans 14 amino acids. Germline V gene sequence: CDR1 MDHEN, CDR2 SYDVKM. V lost 5 bases and J 4 bases, leaving 14 bases between the germline ends. The CDR3 loop reads CASSPRQKRETQYF. DNA of the CDR3: TGTGCCAGCAGTCCTCGACAGAAGAGAGAGACCCAGTACTTC.

In its sample, this clonotype was seen many times. The genes are TRBV20-1 and TRBJ2-3, with D possibly called TRBD1 or TRBD2 (5 bases each). The V end lost 6 bases, the J end lost 4 bases, and 14 bases lay between the germline ends. The CDR3 consists of 13 residues. CDR1 is DFQATT, CDR2 SNEGSKA, per germline (reference sequence). The CDR3 bases are TGCAGTGCCTGGGGGAGCCGTGCAGATACGCAGTATTTT. Translated: CSAWGSRADTQYF.

CDR3: CSASRDLAKNIQYF. CDR3 bases: TGCAGTGCTAGTCGGGATTTAGCCAAAAACATTCAGTACTTC. The J gene is TRBJ2-4, the V gene TRBV20-1; D is perhaps TRBD2 (5 bases). Germline values: CDR1 DFQATT, CDR2 SNEGSKA (reference sequence). The CDR3 runs 14 residues. V dropped 3 bases and J dropped 0 bases, with 9 bases sitting between them.

This clonotype was picked up a small number of times. The chain carries TRBV7-9 and TRBJ2-3, with D possibly being TRBD2 (6 bases). Per germline, CDR1 SEHNR and CDR2 FQNEAQ (reference sequence). Between the trimmed V and J ends, which lost 4 bases and 6 bases, there was a span of 14 bases. The CDR3 contains 14 residues. The CDR3 bases are TGTGCCAGCAGCTATGGGACGGGGGTTGATACGCAGTATTTT. It specifies CASSYGTGVDTQYF.

This clonotype was seen repeatedly, ten times or more. V and J are TRBV29-1 and TRBJ2-7, with a possible D match to TRBD1 (6 bases). The CDR3 has 15 residues. The V end lost 6 bases, the J end lost 1 base, and 19 bases lay between the germline ends. CDR1 is SQVTM and CDR2 is ANQGSEA in the germline V gene. CDR3 sequence reads: CSVELQGRGSYEQYF. The CDR3 nucleotides read TGCAGCGTGGAGTTGCAGGGGAGAGGGTCCTACGAGCAGTACTTC.

This chain links TRBV29-1 with TRBJ2-4; 8 nucleotides match TRBD2. V was clipped by 7 bases and J by 7 bases; unmatched bases: 9. This CDR3 is built from 13 residues. Per germline, CDR1 SQVTM and CDR2 ANQGSEA. CDR3 nucleotide sequence: TGCAGCGCCGGACTAGCACCAAGCAACATTCAGTACTTC. Encoded protein: CSAGLAPSNIQYF.

The genes are TRBV7-8 and TRBJ2-1; tentatively, D is TRBD2 (5 bases). V was shortened by 3 bases and J by 2 bases, with 17 bases between the two germline ends. The CDR3 runs 17 residues. Germline-derived CDR1 and CDR2 are SGHVS and FQNEAQ. The CDR3 protein is CASSLGAVLITYNEQFF. Here the CDR3 DNA reads TGTGCCAGCAGCTTGGGAGCGGTATTGATAACCTACAATGAGCAGTTCTTC.

This clonotype came up many times. V and J are TRBV4-2 and TRBJ2-3; TRBD2 matches 10 bases. The V gene end was trimmed by 6 bases and the J gene end by 2 bases; junction bases not matched to a gene: 14. Germline V lookup: CDR1 LGHNA, CDR2 YNFKEQ. The CDR3 loop spans 18 amino acids. CDR3 bases: TGTGCCAGCAGAAAAGGAGCGGGAGGGCACGACATCACAGATACGCAGTATTTT. Encoded protein: CASRKGAGGHDITDTQYF.

The chain recombines TRBV28 with TRBJ1-4; 7 bases map to TRBD1. J was trimmed by 6 bases and V by 10 bases; bases with no gene match: 8. Germline values: CDR1 MDHEN, CDR2 SYDVKM. There are 13 residues in the CDR3. CDR3 bases: TGTGCCACCCAGGGGGGGACACATGAAAAACTGTTTTTT. This translates into CATQGGTHEKLFF.

This clonotype has a handful of counts. This rearrangement joins TRBV5-1 to TRBJ1-2; D gene ambiguous. The CDR3 is 15 residues long. V shed 2 bases and J shed 1 base, with 12 bases lying between them. The germline V gene has CDR1 SGHRS and CDR2 YFSETQ. CDR3 protein: CASSFDGPFNYGYTF. The CDR3 region has the DNA TGCGCCAGCAGCTTCGACGGACCCTTTAACTATGGCTACACCTTC.